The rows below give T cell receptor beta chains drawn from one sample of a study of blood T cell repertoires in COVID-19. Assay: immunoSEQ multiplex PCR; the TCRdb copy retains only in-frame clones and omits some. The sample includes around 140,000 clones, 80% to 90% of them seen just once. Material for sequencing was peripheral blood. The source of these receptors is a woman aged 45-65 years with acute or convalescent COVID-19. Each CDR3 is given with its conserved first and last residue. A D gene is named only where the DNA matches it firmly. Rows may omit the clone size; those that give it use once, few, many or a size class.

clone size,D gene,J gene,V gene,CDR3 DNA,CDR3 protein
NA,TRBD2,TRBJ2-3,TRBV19,TGTGCCAGTAGTATAGTACCTAGCGGGAGGACAGATACGCAGTATTTT,CASSIVPSGRTDTQYF
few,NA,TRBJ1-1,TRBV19,TGTGCCAGTAGTATCGTTCCTGGGGGGACTGAAGCTTTCTTT,CASSIVPGGTEAFF
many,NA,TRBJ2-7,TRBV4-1,TGCGCCAGCAGCCAAGAAGAGGGCGCCCTTTCCTACGAGCAGTACTTC,CASSQEEGALSYEQYF
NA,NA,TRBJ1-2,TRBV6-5,TGTGCCAGCAGTTTCGACAGGTCAGGCTATGGCTACACCTTC,CASSFDRSGYGYTF
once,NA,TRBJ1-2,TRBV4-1,TGCGCCAGCAGCCAAGATATAAGGGGCCCCTTCTATGGCTACACCTTC,CASSQDIRGPFYGYTF
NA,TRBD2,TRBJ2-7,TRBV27,TGTGCCAGCAGTGGAGCGGGAGGTCTCTACGAGCAGTACTTC,CASSGAGGLYEQYF
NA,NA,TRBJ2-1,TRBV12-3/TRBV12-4,TGTGCCAGCAGGTACTACAATGAGCAGTTCTTC,CASRYYNEQFF
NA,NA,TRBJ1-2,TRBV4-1,TGCGCCAGCAGCCAAGCAGGGGCTAACTATGGCTACACCTTC,CASSQAGANYGYTF
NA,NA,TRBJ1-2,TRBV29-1,TGCAGCGTTGACGCGGGGCAGGGTGGCTACACCTTC,CSVDAGQGGYTF
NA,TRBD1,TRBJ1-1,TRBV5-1,TGCGCCAGCAGCTCGGGGACAGGGGAAAATGAAGCTTTCTTT,CASSSGTGENEAFF
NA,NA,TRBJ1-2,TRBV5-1,TGCGCCAGCAGCTTGCCAGAAGGAGGGGAAGGCTACACCTTC,CASSLPEGGEGYTF
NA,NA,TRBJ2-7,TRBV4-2,TGTGCCAGCAGCCCCCACCGGGACTGGAGCTCCTACGAGCAGTACTTC,CASSPHRDWSSYEQYF
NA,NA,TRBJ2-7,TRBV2,TGTGCCAGCAGTGGACAGGCCGAACCCTACGAGCAGTACTTC,CASSGQAEPYEQYF
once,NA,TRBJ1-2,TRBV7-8,TGTGCCAGCTCCTGGACAGACAGCAACTATGGCTACACCTTC,CASSWTDSNYGYTF
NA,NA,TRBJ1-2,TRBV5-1,TGCGCCAGCAGCTTGGCCATTCGGAGCTATGGCTACACCTTC,CASSLAIRSYGYTF
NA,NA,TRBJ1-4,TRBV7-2,TGTGCCAGCAGCTCGGGGGATGGGACTAATGAAAAACTGTTTTTT,CASSSGDGTNEKLFF
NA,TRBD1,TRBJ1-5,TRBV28,TGTGCCAGCAGGGCAACAGGGGTGGGGCAGCCCCAGCATTTT,CASRATGVGQPQHF
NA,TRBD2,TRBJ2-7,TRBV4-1,TGCGCCAGCAGCCAAGATCGAATGGCGGGAGCTTACGAGCAGTACTTC,CASSQDRMAGAYEQYF
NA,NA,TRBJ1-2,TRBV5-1,TGCGCCAGCAGCCTCCCACCGCATGGACAGTTTTTC,CASSLPPHGQFF
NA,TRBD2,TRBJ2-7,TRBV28,TGTGCCAGCAGTTTATCGGCTAGCGGGGGAATTTACGAGCAGTACTTC,CASSLSASGGIYEQYF
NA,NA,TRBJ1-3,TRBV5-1,TGCGCCAGCAGCTCCTCGACAGGTGGAAACACCATATATTTT,CASSSSTGGNTIYF
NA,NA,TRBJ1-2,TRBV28,TGTGCCAGCAGTTTACGTGCCGAGGGTGCCTATGGCTACACCTTC,CASSLRAEGAYGYTF
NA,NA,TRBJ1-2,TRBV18,TGTGCCAGCTCACCAGCCAGGGGAGATGGCTACACCTTC,CASSPARGDGYTF
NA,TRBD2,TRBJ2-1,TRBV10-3,TGTGCCATCACCTCTAGCGGGGTCTACAATGAGCAGTTCTTC,CAITSSGVYNEQFF
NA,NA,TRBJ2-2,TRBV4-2,TGTGCCAGCAGCCAATCTAGTCTAAGGAACACCGGGGAGCTGTTTTTT,CASSQSSLRNTGELFF
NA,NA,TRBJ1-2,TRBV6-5,TGTGCCAGCATTTCCAGCTATGGCTACACCTTC,CASISSYGYTF
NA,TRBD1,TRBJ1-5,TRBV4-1,TGCGCCAGCAGCCAAGGGACAGGGGGAGGTAGCAATCAGCCCCAGCATTTT,CASSQGTGGGSNQPQHF
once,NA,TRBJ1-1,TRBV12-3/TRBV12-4,TGTGCCAGCAGCCTTGAAGGGAGCACTGAAGCTTTCTTT,CASSLEGSTEAFF
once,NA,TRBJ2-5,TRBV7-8,TGTGCCAGCAGCGCAGGGATCCAAGAGACCCAGTACTTC,CASSAGIQETQYF
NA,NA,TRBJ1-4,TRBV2,TGTGCCAGCAGTGTTTATGTGACATCCAGACCAACTAATGAAAAACTGTTTTTT,CASSVYVTSRPTNEKLFF
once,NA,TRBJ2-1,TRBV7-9,TGTGCCAGCAGCTCCCGACAGGCTTGGTACAATGAGCAGTTCTTC,CASSSRQAWYNEQFF
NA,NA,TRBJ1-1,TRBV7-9,TGTGCCGGGCTCAGAGAAGGGGTGAACACTGAAGCTTTCTTT,CAGLREGVNTEAFF
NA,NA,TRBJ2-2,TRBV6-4,TGTGCCAGCAGTGAAGCCGCTCTCGGGGAGCTGTTTTTT,CASSEAALGELFF
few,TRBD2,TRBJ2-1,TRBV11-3,TGTGCCAGCAGCTTAGGGGCTAGCGGGACCTACAATGAGCAGTTCTTC,CASSLGASGTYNEQFF
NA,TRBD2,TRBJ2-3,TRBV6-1,TGTGCCAGCAGTGAAGGGGGAGGGGCGCCAGATACGCAGTATTTT,CASSEGGGAPDTQYF
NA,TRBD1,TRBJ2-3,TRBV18,TGTGCCAGCTCGCCAGACAGGCAGGGGGCAGATACGCAGTATTTT,CASSPDRQGADTQYF
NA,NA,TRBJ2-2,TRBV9,TGTGCCAGCAGCGCTCGGTGGGGGCCAATCGGGGAGCTGTTTTTT,CASSARWGPIGELFF
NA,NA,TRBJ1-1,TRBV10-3,TGTGCCATCAGTGAGTCGAATGGTAGGAACACTGAAGCTTTCTTT,CAISESNGRNTEAFF
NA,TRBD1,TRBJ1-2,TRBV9,TGTGCCAGCAGCCGGACAGGGTCTAACTATGGCTACACCTTC,CASSRTGSNYGYTF
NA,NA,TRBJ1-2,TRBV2,TGTGCCAGCAGTGAATATGGAAGGGGTCGGGGCTACACCTTC,CASSEYGRGRGYTF
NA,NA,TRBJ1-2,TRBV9,TGTGCCAGCAGCGTAGAGCGGGGCGGAGATGGCTACACCTTC,CASSVERGGDGYTF
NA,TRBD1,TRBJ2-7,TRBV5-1,TGCGCCAGCAGCCAAAACCCGGGACAGGCAGGGCACGAGCAGTACTTC,CASSQNPGQAGHEQYF
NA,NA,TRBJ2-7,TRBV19,TGTGCCAGTAGTCCGGGACAAAGCAACGAGCAGTACTTC,CASSPGQSNEQYF
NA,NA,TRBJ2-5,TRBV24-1,TGTGCCACCAGTGACCACCCACGGGAGACCCAGTACTTC,CATSDHPRETQYF
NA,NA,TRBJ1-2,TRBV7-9,TGTGCCAGCAGCTTATCGGGGGCGGGAGACTATGGCTACACCTTC,CASSLSGAGDYGYTF
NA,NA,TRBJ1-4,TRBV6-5,TGTGCCAGCAGTTACGGGGCCAGAACTAATGAAAAACTGTTTTTT,CASSYGARTNEKLFF
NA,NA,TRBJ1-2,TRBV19,TGTGCCAGTAGTCCCCGTGGAGGGGATACCTATGGCTACACCTTC,CASSPRGGDTYGYTF
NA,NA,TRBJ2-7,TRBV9,TGTGCCAGCAGCGTAGGGGATAGCGTCACCTACGAGCAGTACTTC,CASSVGDSVTYEQYF
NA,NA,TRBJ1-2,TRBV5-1,TGCGCCAGCAGCTTGGTTGAGGGCTATGGCTACACCTTC,CASSLVEGYGYTF
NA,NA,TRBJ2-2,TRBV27,TGTGCCAGCAGTTTCCCGGGAGAAGGGACCGGGGAGCTGTTTTTT,CASSFPGEGTGELFF
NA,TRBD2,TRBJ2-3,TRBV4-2,TGTGCCAGCAGCCAAGAGGAAGCCAGCGGGAGGAGCACAGATACGCAGTATTTT,CASSQEEASGRSTDTQYF